Listed here is a single T cell receptor beta chain. This sample stems from a study of tumor-infiltrating lymphocytes in localized non-small cell lung cancer. Assay used: immunoSEQ multiplex PCR; TCRdb lists only in-frame clones, some missing. The table includes 9,500 to 13,000 clones, 60% detected once. V gave up 1 base and J gave up 5 bases, with 8 bases separating them. CDR1 SGHVS and CDR2 FNYEAQ come from the germline V gene. The CDR3 extends over 13 amino acids. The receptor was isolated from a human donor with non-small cell lung cancer. V and J are TRBV7-6 and TRBJ1-1; D unclear. What was sequenced was uninvolved lung tissue not adjacent to the tumor. The CDR3 is CASSLDMVTEAFF. CDR3 coding DNA: TGTGCCAGCAGCTTAGACATGGTGACTGAAGCTTTCTTT.